The source of this T cell receptor (beta chain) is a study of identical twins. Study results and limitations: For zero-insertion analyses, partial confounding could come from invariant MAIT and iNKT cells.

A word on this clonotype: Its target is not known.

The CDR3 spans 16 residues. Per germline, CDR1 MDHEN and CDR2 SYDVKM. Trimming cost V 5 bases and J 6 bases; bases outside gene matches: 10. Template switching, a step in the protocol, added a universal primer site, and cDNA carried unique molecular identifiers. TCRdb reanalysed the 5' RACE reads using MiXCR and keeps one entry per CDR3 protein. Of about 890,000 distinct CDR3 sequences listed, roughly 12% were seen once; the top ten hold around 1.6%. These data were also reused for a study on yellow fever vaccine responses in identical twins. As that study records: Twins' T cell vaccine responses reportedly looked partly convergent, partly personalized.

This clonotype originated in a woman aged 18-35 years in good health. The J gene is TRBJ2-3, the V gene TRBV28, with 11 positions matching TRBD2. The sample taken for sequencing was PBMCs. CDR3 DNA sequence: TGTGCCAGCAGTCCTCACCTAGCGGGGGGCGGGGATACGCAGTATTTT. Its translation: CASSPHLAGGGDTQYF.